The present TCR beta chain was sequenced within a study of T-cell memory formation after mild COVID-19. The authors produced TCR alpha and TCR beta cDNA libraries with sample barcodes and UMIs by 5'RACE using constant-segment primers. TCRdb reprocessed the 5' RACE reads via MiXCR and lists one record per CDR3 protein. The sample contains 450,000 to 650,000 distinct CDR3 sequences, 20% to 25% of which appear only once. This clonotype was detected only a few times. The sequence came from an adult woman who had mild COVID-19 (a few samples of this study predate the infection). Cell type and time point are not known. The specimen was PBMCs or a T cell subset sorted from them (not recorded which).

CDR3 sequence: CASSSTTVATYGYTF. CDR3 DNA: TGTGCCAGCAGCTCGACTACGGTCGCCACCTATGGCTACACCTTC. The V gene is TRBV11-3, the J gene TRBJ1-2, with D unresolved. The CDR3 sequence is 15 residues long. From germline, CDR1 is SGHNT and CDR2 YENEEA. The V end lost 4 bases, the J end lost 4 bases, and 16 bases lay between the germline ends.